A single sample is the source of the 31 T cell receptor beta chains below, sequenced in a study of cytomegalovirus exposure and HLA in healthy donors. The PCR used 60 Vbeta and 13 Jbeta primers. Here immunoSEQ multiplex PCR was the method, and the copy in TCRdb shows in-frame clones only, minus some. The table includes 100,000 to 150,000 clones, 17% detected once. Sequenced material: PBMCs. Receptors originate from a female donor in good health and CMV-seropositive.

This clone was counted only a few times. V usage is TRBV5-4 and J usage is TRBJ1-1, with D maybe TRBD1 (6 bases). Per germline, CDR1 SGHNT and CDR2 YYREEE (reference sequence). CDR3 length equals 13 residues. Trimming removed 2 bases at V and 4 bases at J, with 9 bases between. CDR3 in amino acids: CASSFMGATEAFF. In nucleotides, the CDR3 is TGTGCCAGCAGCTTTATGGGGGCCACTGAAGCTTTCTTT.

The chain is built from TRBV7-9 and TRBJ2-7; 7 positions match TRBD1. After removal of 5 bases from V and 2 bases from J, the junction contained 12 bases not matched to a gene. The CDR3 contains 16 residues. Germline-derived CDR1 and CDR2 are SEHNR and FQNEAQ (reference sequence). For the CDR3, the DNA is TGTGCCAGCAGCCACATACCCGGGACAGATCCCTACGAGCAGTACTTC. It is translated as CASSHIPGTDPYEQYF. The variable domain in full, with the rest retrieved from reference TRBV7-9 and TRBJ2-7, is DTGVSQNPRHKITKRGQNVTFRCDPISEHNRLYWYRQTLGQGPEFLTYFQNEAQLEKSRLLSDRFSAERPKGSFSTLEIQRTEQGDSAMYLCASSHIPGTDPYEQYFGPGTRLTVT.

The CDR3 DNA sequence: TGTGCCAGCAGCAAACAGGGGAGCGCTGAAGCTTTCTTT. Amino acids: CASSKQGSAEAFF. The chain is built from TRBV27 and TRBJ1-1; TRBD1 agrees at 7 bases. Trimming removed 6 bases from V and 6 bases from J; junction bases left unmatched: 7. Per the germline V gene, CDR1 is MNHEY and CDR2 is SMNVEV (reference sequence). The CDR3 totals 13 residues.

This clone was seen a few times. The chain uses TRBV29-1 and TRBJ2-3; 7 bases align to TRBD2. The CDR3 is 16 amino acids. V lost 5 bases to trimming and J lost 2 bases; unmatched junction nucleotides: 13. Looked up from germline, CDR1 is SQVTM and CDR2 is ANQGSEA. As DNA, the CDR3 is TGCAGCGTTCCCAGGACTAGTGCGAGTTTCACAGATACGCAGTATTTT. Its translation: CSVPRTSASFTDTQYF.

V usage is TRBV6-5 and J usage is TRBJ1-6; D call uncertain. The V and J ends lost 5 bases and 14 bases respectively, with 16 bases between them. CDR1 MNHEY and CDR2 SVGAGI come from the germline V gene. CDR3 length: 13 amino acids. The DNA for the CDR3 is TGTGCCAGCAGTGACCCAGGCCGTCGCACCCTCCACTTT. Its protein product is CASSDPGRRTLHF.

This chain links TRBV7-9 with TRBJ2-3, with TRBD2 identical over 11 bases. This CDR3 contains 17 residues. CDR1 and CDR2 (germline): SEHNR, FQNEAQ (reference sequence). The ends lost 1 base at V and 2 bases at J; junction bases unmatched: 5. The CDR3 protein is CASSLGLAGGPTDTQYF. The CDR3 nucleotides are TGTGCCAGCAGCTTAGGTCTAGCGGGGGGACCCACAGATACGCAGTATTTT. Supplemented by reference TRBV7-9 and TRBJ2-3, the full variable domain reads DTGVSQNPRHKITKRGQNVTFRCDPISEHNRLYWYRQTLGQGPEFLTYFQNEAQLEKSRLLSDRFSAERPKGSFSTLEIQRTEQGDSAMYLCASSLGLAGGPTDTQYFGPGTRLTVL.

Only a few counts were recorded for this clone. The chain employs TRBV6-1 and TRBJ2-1; the D is unclear. From germline, CDR1 is MNHNS and CDR2 SASEGT. The CDR3 is 14 residues long. The ends were cut back, 4 bases at V and 6 bases at J, with 13 bases in the middle. The chain's CDR3 is CASSVPRRGNEQFF. CDR3 DNA: TGTGCCAGCAGTGTTCCGAGAAGAGGCAATGAGCAGTTCTTC.

The V gene is TRBV29-1, the J gene TRBJ1-2; TRBD1 is a possible D gene (5 bases). The CDR3 length is 13 residues. Trimming removed 4 bases at V and 5 bases at J, with 14 bases between. The V gene's germline CDR1 is SQVTM and CDR2 ANQGSEA. CDR3 in amino acids: CSVGGGERYGYTF. In nucleotides, the CDR3 is TGCAGCGTTGGGGGAGGGGAGCGGTATGGCTACACCTTC.

This clone turned up a few times. J is TRBJ2-7 and V is TRBV23-1, with 7 bases lining up with TRBD1. TRBV23-1 is filed as an ORF, its function uncertain. V gave up 6 bases and J gave up 12 bases; unmatched junction bases: 23. The CDR3 has 16 amino acids. The CDR3 is CASRRERGQGTPLSYF. The CDR3 DNA is TGCGCCAGCAGACGAGAAAGGGGGCAGGGAACTCCTTTGTCGTACTTC.

J is TRBJ2-1 and V is TRBV7-9; 10 bases align to TRBD2. Per the germline V gene, CDR1 is SEHNR and CDR2 is FQNEAQ (reference sequence). Trimming cost V 2 bases and J 9 bases; bases outside gene matches: 4. The length of the CDR3 is 14 residues. CDR3 nucleotides: TGTGCCAGCAGCTTACTAGCGGGAGTAAGTGAGCAGTTCTTC. The encoded protein is CASSLLAGVSEQFF.

The chain links TRBV11-3 to TRBJ2-2; 7 bases fit TRBD2. The length of the CDR3 is 15 residues. The germline V gene encodes CDR1 SGHNT and CDR2 YENEEA. With V trimmed by 5 bases and J by 7 bases, 10 bases remained unmatched. The CDR3 protein is CASSLLRGSSGELFF. CDR3 coding DNA: TGTGCCAGCAGCCTCCTGCGGGGGAGTAGCGGGGAGCTGTTTTTT. Together with reference TRBV11-3 and TRBJ2-2, the CDR3 gives the full variable domain: EAGVVQSPRYKIIEKKQPVAFWCNPISGHNTLYWYLQNLGQGPELLIRYENEEAVDDSQLPKDRFSAERLKGVDSTLKIQPAELGDSAVYLCASSLLRGSSGELFFGEGSRLTVL.

V and J are TRBV11-2 and TRBJ2-5; the D gene is possibly TRBD1 (6 bases). The germline V and J ends were trimmed by 6 bases and 4 bases, with 12 bases remaining between them. CDR3 length equals 13 residues. Looked up from germline, CDR1 is SGHAT and CDR2 is FQNNGV. Here the CDR3 DNA reads TGTGCCAGCAGAAGGGGGAGCGGAGAGACCCAGTACTTC. This encodes CASRRGSGETQYF.

The J gene is TRBJ1-1, the V gene TRBV27; D call uncertain. With 10 bases removed from V and 3 bases from J, the gap between germline ends came to 12 bases. CDR1 MNHEY and CDR2 SMNVEV come from the germline V gene (reference sequence). There are 12 residues in the CDR3. The CDR3 protein is CATFGIYTEAFF. CDR3 bases: TGTGCCACCTTCGGGATTTACACTGAAGCTTTCTTT.

This clone was detected a few times. The gene calls are TRBV5-5 and TRBJ1-1, with no clear D. This CDR3 is 14 amino acids long. Trimming shortened V by 4 bases and J by 5 bases, and 15 bases separated the two germline ends. The germline CDR1 and CDR2 sequences are SGHKS and YYEKEE (reference sequence). CDR3 coding DNA: TGTGCCAGCAGCCTGGACGGTTCGAGGACTGAAGCTTTCTTT. This encodes CASSLDGSRTEAFF.

This clone appeared a single time. This same CDR3 is encoded by further DNA sequences in the sample. V and J are TRBV7-9 and TRBJ2-3, with 10 bases fitting TRBD2. The V and J ends lost 5 bases and 2 bases, in that order; junction bases with no gene match: 4. This CDR3 has 15 amino acids. The germline gives CDR1 SEHNR, CDR2 FQNEAQ (reference sequence). For the CDR3, the DNA is TGTGCCAGCAGCCCTAGCGGGAGAGACACAGATACGCAGTATTTT. This codes for CASSPSGRDTDTQYF.

The genes are TRBV7-2 and TRBJ2-5; 13 bases line up with TRBD2. After removal of 5 bases from V and 5 bases from J, the junction contained 8 bases not matched to a gene. Germline CDR1 is SGHTA and CDR2 is FQGNSA. This CDR3 contains 16 residues. CDR3 nucleotide sequence: TGTGCCAGCAGCACCGGACTAGCGGGGGCAGGGGAGACCCAGTACTTC. Protein: CASSTGLAGAGETQYF. The complete variable domain, with remaining parts taken from reference TRBV7-2 and TRBJ2-5, reads GAGVSQSPSNKVTEKGKDVELRCDPISGHTALYWYRQSLGQGLEFLIYFQGNSAPDKSGLPSDRFSAERTGGSVSTLTIQRTQQEDSAVYLCASSTGLAGAGETQYFGPGTRLLVL.

This clone was observed a handful of times. This sequence joins TRBV28 and TRBJ1-1; D is uncertain. This CDR3 is 14 amino acids long. Deletions cut 7 bases from V and 1 base from J, with 13 bases between. Germline V gene sequence: CDR1 MDHEN, CDR2 SYDVKM. Written as DNA, the CDR3 is TGTGCCAGCAACCCACAGACATCGAACACTGAAGCTTTCTTT. It yields the protein CASNPQTSNTEAFF.

This clone was seen a few times. This chain uses TRBV5-4 with TRBJ1-1; D unresolved. Trimming cost V 0 bases and J 4 bases, with 4 bases left between them. Per germline, CDR1 SGHNT and CDR2 YYREEE (reference sequence). The CDR3 contains 12 residues. CDR3 sequence (DNA): TGTGCCAGCAGCTTGGACAGCACTGAAGCTTTCTTT. Encoded protein: CASSLDSTEAFF.

The chain recombines TRBV2 with TRBJ2-7; 9 bases map to TRBD1. V trimming: 5 bases; J trimming: 3 bases; junction bases outside the gene matches: 5. CDR3 size: 14 residues. The germline gives CDR1 SNHLY, CDR2 FYNNEI. CDR3 sequence: CASSPGQGSYEQYF. CDR3 nucleotide sequence: TGTGCCAGCAGTCCGGGACAGGGAAGCTACGAGCAGTACTTC.

A few counts support this clone. This sequence joins TRBV6-5 and TRBJ1-1; possible D gene TRBD1, 5 bases. This CDR3 has 15 amino acids. Trimming took off 0 bases at V and 6 bases at J, with 14 bases between the two ends. Germline-derived CDR1 and CDR2 are MNHEY and SVGAGI. This CDR3 is CASSYSTGQGSEAFF. CDR3 coding DNA: TGTGCCAGCAGTTACTCAACTGGGCAGGGCTCTGAAGCTTTCTTT.

In this sample, this clone turned up a few times. The chain is built from TRBV7-8 and TRBJ2-1, with 14 bases identical to TRBD2. The CDR3 totals 17 residues. J gave up 5 bases and V 5 bases, and 8 bases lay outside the gene matches. The germline gives CDR1 SGHVS, CDR2 FQNEAQ. The CDR3 is CASSLGLAGGWHNEQFF. The CDR3 coding sequence is TGTGCCAGCAGCCTAGGACTAGCGGGAGGCTGGCACAATGAGCAGTTCTTC.

This clone occurred a few times. The gene calls are TRBV7-9 and TRBJ2-3, with D maybe TRBD1 (5 bases). Germline values: CDR1 SEHNR, CDR2 FQNEAQ (reference sequence). Between the trimmed V and J ends, which lost 5 bases and 4 bases, there was a span of 19 bases. This CDR3 is 16 amino acids long. The CDR3 bases are TGTGCCAGCAGCCCCCCGGGTCTCTTAGGGGCAGATACGCAGTATTTT. Translating it yields CASSPPGLLGADTQYF.

This clone appeared a few times. J is TRBJ2-7 and V is TRBV19, with no clear D. The CDR3 totals 13 residues. Germline V gives CDR1 LNHDA, CDR2 SQIVND (reference sequence). Trimming took off 3 bases at V and 4 bases at J, with 10 bases between the two ends. The CDR3 reads CASSIGEEYEQYF. The CDR3 coding sequence is TGTGCCAGTAGTATCGGTGAGGAGTACGAGCAGTACTTC.

The chain has TRBV6-6 and TRBJ1-5; maybe TRBD1 (5 bases). The CDR3 has 16 residues. CDR1 and CDR2 (germline): MNHNY, SVGAGI (reference sequence). V gave up 7 bases and J gave up 0 bases, with 16 bases separating them. The CDR3 DNA follows: TGTGCCAGCATCCAGAAAGTCGGGGGTAGCAATCAGCCCCAGCATTTT. Its translation is CASIQKVGGSNQPQHF.

This clone appeared a few times. The chain combines TRBV4-1 with TRBJ2-2; TRBD2 agrees at 15 bases. This CDR3 contains 18 residues. The germline gives CDR1 MGHRA, CDR2 YSYEKL. J lost 1 base, V lost 4 bases, and 4 bases had no gene match. CDR3 coding DNA: TGCGCCAGCAGCCGGGGACTAGCGGGGGGCCTGAACACCGGGGAGCTGTTTTTT. It is translated as CASSRGLAGGLNTGELFF.

The genes are TRBV19 and TRBJ1-5; 10 bases fit TRBD1. Germline values: CDR1 LNHDA, CDR2 SQIVND (reference sequence). The V gene end was trimmed by 7 bases and the J gene end by 6 bases; junction bases not matched to a gene: 6. The CDR3 loop spans 14 amino acids. The CDR3 DNA sequence: TGTGCCAGTAACCGGGGACAGGGGATTCAGCCCCAGCATTTT. Translating gives CASNRGQGIQPQHF.

The chain employs TRBV4-3 and TRBJ2-7; TRBD1 aligns across 7 bases. CDR3 length: 17 amino acids. V lost 0 bases, J lost 5 bases, and 13 bases stayed unmatched. Per the germline V gene, CDR1 is LGHNA and CDR2 is YSLEER. The CDR3 region has the DNA TGCGCCAGCAGCCAAGATACGGGCGGCAGGGGGATCGACGAGCAGTACTTC. Amino acid sequence: CASSQDTGGRGIDEQYF.

The DNA of the CDR3 is TGTGCCTGGAGTTGGACCAGGGACACTGAAGCTTTCTTT. Encoded protein: CAWSWTRDTEAFF. This chain joins TRBV30 and TRBJ1-1; a possible D gene is TRBD1 (5 bases). V was trimmed by 2 bases and J by 3 bases, leaving 10 bases between them. The CDR3 runs 13 residues. The germline CDR1 and CDR2 sequences are GTSNPN and SVGIG (reference sequence).

This chain uses TRBV7-6 with TRBJ2-1; 7 positions agree with TRBD2. V gave up 2 bases and J gave up 2 bases; unmatched junction bases: 9. Germline values: CDR1 SGHVS, CDR2 FNYEAQ. This CDR3 comprises 17 residues. As DNA, the CDR3 is TGTGCCAGCAGCTTATGGGCTAGCGGACCGACCTACAATGAGCAGTTCTTC. Its translation is CASSLWASGPTYNEQFF.

The chain has TRBV7-2 and TRBJ2-7; the match to TRBD1 covers 7 bases. CDR1 is SGHTA and CDR2 is FQGNSA in the germline V gene. The ends lost 6 bases at V and 3 bases at J; junction bases unmatched: 5. This CDR3 contains 13 residues. CDR3 nucleotide sequence: TGTGCCAGCAGGAGGGACAGCAACTACGAGCAGTACTTC. Its protein product is CASRRDSNYEQYF.

A few counts support this clone. J is TRBJ2-7 and V is TRBV30; the D gene is possibly TRBD1 (5 bases). This CDR3 has 15 residues. CDR1 GTSNPN and CDR2 SVGIG come from the germline V gene (reference sequence). With 0 bases removed from V and 3 bases from J, the gap between germline ends came to 15 bases. CDR3 DNA: TGTGCCTGGAGTGTAATTCGGCAGGGCGTCTACGAGCAGTACTTC. It specifies CAWSVIRQGVYEQYF.